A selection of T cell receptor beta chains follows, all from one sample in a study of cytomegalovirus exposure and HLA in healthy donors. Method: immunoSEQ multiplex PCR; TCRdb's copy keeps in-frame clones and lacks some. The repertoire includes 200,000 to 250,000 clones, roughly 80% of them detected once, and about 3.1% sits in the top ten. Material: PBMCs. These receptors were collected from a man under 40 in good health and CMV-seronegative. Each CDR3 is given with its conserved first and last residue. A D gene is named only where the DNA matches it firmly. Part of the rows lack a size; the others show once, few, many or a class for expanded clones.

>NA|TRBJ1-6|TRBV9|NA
TGTGCCAGCAGCGTAGATGACAGCCGAGTTTCACCCCTCCACTTT
CASSVDDSRVSPLHF
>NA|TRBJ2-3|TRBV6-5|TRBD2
TGTGCCAGCAGTTACGGCTTTGGGCGGGGGGTAGATACGCAGTATTTT
CASSYGFGRGVDTQYF
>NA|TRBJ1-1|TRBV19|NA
TGTGCCAGTAGTATCTACTCGCGGGGGAAGAACACTGAAGCTTTCTTT
CASSIYSRGKNTEAFF
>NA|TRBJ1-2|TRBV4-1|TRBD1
TGCGCCAGCAGCCTCACGGACAGGGGCGCCTTTGGCTACACCTTC
CASSLTDRGAFGYTF
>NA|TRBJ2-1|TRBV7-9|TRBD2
TGTGCCAGCAGCCGCCGGCGGGGGGCTACGGATGAGCAGTTCTTC
CASSRRRGATDEQFF
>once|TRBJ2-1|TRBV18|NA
TGTGCCAGCTCACCACGGGGTTTAGGACAAGTATACAATGAGCAGTTCTTC
CASSPRGLGQVYNEQFF
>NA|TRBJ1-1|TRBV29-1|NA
TGCAGCATTGGGAAGGGAGGGCAAGCTTTCTTT
CSIGKGGQAFF
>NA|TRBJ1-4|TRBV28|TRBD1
TGTGCCAGCACGTCCCTCACCGGGACAGGGAAGGGAAAACTGTTTTTT
CASTSLTGTGKGKLFF
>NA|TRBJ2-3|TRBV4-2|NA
TGTGCCAGCAGCCAAGAGGGAGACACAGATACGCAGTATTTT
CASSQEGDTDTQYF
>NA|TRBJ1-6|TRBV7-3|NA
TGTGCCAGCAGCTTACTGGGGGGGAATTCACCCCTCCACTTT
CASSLLGGNSPLHF
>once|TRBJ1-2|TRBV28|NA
TGTGCCAGCAGTCCCCTAGAAAGGGGTGGCTACACCTTC
CASSPLERGGYTF
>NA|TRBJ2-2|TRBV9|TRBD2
TGTGCCAGCAGCCCTTACCCCGGGACTAGGGGTCCCGGGGAGCTGTTTTTT
CASSPYPGTRGPGELFF
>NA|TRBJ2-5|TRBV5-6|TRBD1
TGTGCCAGCAGTCAAACAGGGGTAGAGACCCAGTACTTC
CASSQTGVETQYF